The 29 T cell receptor beta chains below all came from one sample that was sequenced in a study of patients and donors after allogeneic stem cell transplantation. Via MiXCR, TCRdb re-called the RT-PCR reads, giving one row per CDR3 protein. The repertoire holds hundreds of thousands of distinct CDR3 sequences, around 16% seen once, with 7.2% in the top ten. Sequencing input: blood, either unsorted or a sorted T cell fraction (not recorded which). These receptors originate from a human donor who was either an allogeneic HSCT recipient or a stem cell or donor lymphocyte infusion donor (not recorded which). It is not recorded whose cells these are; they may come from a transplant donor.

This clonotype was counted a few times. This chain connects TRBV2 to TRBJ1-4, with 9 nucleotides matching TRBD1. With 4 bases clipped from V and 7 bases from J, the junction kept 10 bases outside the gene matches. This CDR3 has 16 residues. Germline V gene sequence: CDR1 SNHLY, CDR2 FYNNEI. In DNA form, the CDR3 reads TGTGCCAGCAGTGGCGGGTTGGGACAGGGATCTGAAAAACTGTTTTTT. This gives the protein CASSGGLGQGSEKLFF. The entire variable domain, with the rest obtained from reference TRBV2 and TRBJ1-4, is as follows: EPEVTQTPSHQVTQMGQEVILRCVPISNHLYFYWYRQILGQKVEFLVSFYNNEISEKSEIFDDQFSVERPDGSNFTLKIRSTKLEDSAMYFCASSGGLGQGSEKLFFGSGTQLSVL.

This clonotype has more than one count but fewer than ten. V is TRBV5-1 and J is TRBJ2-3; no definite D call. Between the trimmed V and J ends, which lost 3 bases and 0 bases, there was a span of 17 bases. The CDR3 spans 17 residues. Per the germline V gene, CDR1 is SGHRS and CDR2 is YFSETQ. CDR3 amino acids: CASSSGLRHSSTDTQYF. DNA of the CDR3: TGCGCCAGCAGCTCGGGTTTGCGCCACTCTAGCACAGATACGCAGTATTTT.

In this sample, this clonotype turned up a few times. This chain uses TRBV7-2 with TRBJ1-1, with D tentatively TRBD1 (6 bases). Deletions cut 5 bases from V and 0 bases from J, with 13 bases between. Germline V gives CDR1 SGHTA, CDR2 FQGNSA. The CDR3 runs 15 residues. The CDR3 is CASSRGGVLNTEAFF. The CDR3 coding sequence is TGTGCCAGCAGCAGAGGGGGAGTGTTGAACACTGAAGCTTTCTTT.

V is TRBV27 and J is TRBJ2-3; D is possibly TRBD1 (5 bases). V lost 5 bases and J lost 3, with 15 bases in between. The germline gives CDR1 MNHEY, CDR2 SMNVEV (reference sequence). The CDR3 loop spans 15 amino acids. The CDR3 protein is CASSQPRVGTDTQYF. DNA of the CDR3: TGTGCCAGCAGTCAACCCAGGGTTGGGACAGATACGCAGTATTTT.

A few counts support this clonotype. The chain links TRBV2 to TRBJ2-5; 7 positions agree with TRBD2. Germline V CDR1 and CDR2: SNHLY, FYNNEI. The CDR3 covers 15 residues. The trim removed 4 bases at V and 2 bases at J, leaving 7 bases unmatched. CDR3 sequence (DNA): TGTGCCAGCAGTGTCCTAGCGGAGGTACAAGAGACCCAGTACTTC. Translation: CASSVLAEVQETQYF.

This clonotype was seen a few times. This sequence joins TRBV5-1 and TRBJ2-7, with TRBD1 matching over 8 bases. The germline V gene encodes CDR1 SGHRS and CDR2 YFSETQ. V lost 3 bases to trimming and J lost 3 bases; unmatched junction nucleotides: 8. CDR3 length: 15 residues. The CDR3 DNA reads TGCGCCAGCAGCTCTCGACAGGGGACTCTCTACGAGCAGTACTTC. Its translation is CASSSRQGTLYEQYF.

The rearrangement links TRBV20-1 to TRBJ2-7; unclear D gene. The CDR3 is made up of 12 amino acids. The germline V gene encodes CDR1 DFQATT and CDR2 SNEGSKA (reference sequence). Deletions cut 2 bases from V and 2 bases from J, with 7 bases between. The DNA of the CDR3 is TGCAGTGCTAGATCCCCCCCCTACGAGCAGTACTTC. Its translation: CSARSPPYEQYF.

The chain links TRBV18 to TRBJ1-3; D gene ambiguous. The V end lost 6 bases, the J end lost 7 bases, and 13 bases lay between the germline ends. Germline V gives CDR1 KGHSH, CDR2 LQKENI. This CDR3 contains 13 residues. The CDR3 reads CASSVGSRNTIYF. The DNA of the CDR3 is TGTGCCAGCTCCGTAGGGAGTCGGAACACCATATATTTT.

The V and J genes are TRBV6-2 or TRBV6-3 and TRBJ2-1; TRBD2 is a possible D gene (6 bases). In germline, CDR1 is MNHEY, CDR2 SVGEGT. V gave up 0 bases and J gave up 9 bases, with 9 bases separating them. CDR3 length equals 13 residues. As DNA, the CDR3 is TGTGCCAGCAGTTACTCGAGGAGGGTTGAGCAGTTCTTC. It is translated as CASSYSRRVEQFF.

J is TRBJ2-7 and V is TRBV7-6; 10 nucleotides match TRBD1. Germline V CDR1 and CDR2: SGHVS, FNYEAQ. Losses at the gene ends were 2 bases for V and 3 bases for J; bases not matched to a gene: 1. This CDR3 comprises 14 residues. CDR3 sequence reads: CASSLRDRGYEQYF. Here the CDR3 DNA reads TGTGCCAGCAGCTTACGGGACAGGGGCTACGAGCAGTACTTC.

The chain joins TRBV5-5 to TRBJ2-5; D may be TRBD1 (6 bases). The CDR3 loop spans 12 amino acids. V was pared by 5 bases and J by 5 bases, with 10 bases between. Per the germline V gene, CDR1 is SGHKS and CDR2 is YYEKEE (reference sequence). The CDR3 spells CASRYRDETQYF. CDR3 DNA: TGTGCCAGCAGGTACAGGGATGAGACCCAGTACTTC. The variable domain in full, completed from reference TRBV5-5 and TRBJ2-5, reads DAGVTQSPTHLIKTRGQQVTLRCSPISGHKSVSWYQQVLGQGPQFIFQYYEKEERGRGNFPDRFSARQFPNYSSELNVNALLLGDSALYLCASRYRDETQYFGPGTRLLVL.

This clonotype was detected only a few times. The J gene is TRBJ2-3, the V gene TRBV12-3 or TRBV12-4, with 10 bases fitting TRBD2. The CDR3 loop spans 16 amino acids. V shed 4 bases, J shed 2 bases, and the junction held 6 bases outside the gene matches. The CDR3 DNA is TGTGCCAGCAGTTCCTATGGACTAGCGGACACAGATACGCAGTATTTT. This encodes CASSSYGLADTDTQYF.

This clonotype was observed a few times. This chain links TRBV4-1 with TRBJ1-4, with D possibly being TRBD1 (5 bases). Germline CDR1 is MGHRA and CDR2 is YSYEKL. V lost 0 bases, J lost 8 bases, and 13 bases lay in between. CDR3 length: 15 amino acids. CDR3 in DNA: TGCGCCAGCAGCCAAGATATGCAGGGAAGGGAAAAACTGTTTTTT. It specifies CASSQDMQGREKLFF.

The chain links TRBV7-9 to TRBJ1-1; possibly TRBD1 for D (5 bases). Trimming pared 5 bases from V and 7 bases from J, leaving 11 bases between. Per the germline V gene, CDR1 is SEHNR and CDR2 is FQNEAQ (reference sequence). The CDR3 has 12 amino acids. The CDR3 sequence is CASSSGHLEAFF. CDR3 sequence (DNA): TGTGCCAGCAGCAGTGGACACCTTGAAGCTTTCTTT.

This clonotype was seen a handful of times. The J gene is TRBJ2-4, the V gene TRBV18, with a weak D call TRBD2 (6 bases). Trimming removed 3 bases from V and 7 bases from J, with 19 bases in between. CDR3 length: 16 residues. The V gene's germline CDR1 is KGHSH and CDR2 LQKENI. The CDR3 reads CASSPKEPRSGNIQYF. CDR3 bases: TGTGCCAGCTCACCTAAGGAACCGCGGAGCGGGAACATTCAGTACTTC.

The gene calls are TRBV15 and TRBJ2-3; unclear D gene. With 0 bases removed from V and 9 bases from J, the gap between germline ends came to 13 bases. The CDR3 runs to 14 residues. Germline-derived CDR1 and CDR2 are LNHNV and YYDKDF (reference sequence). CDR3 sequence: CATSRDTAAGTQYF. The CDR3 nucleotides are TGTGCCACCAGCAGAGATACGGCCGCAGGAACGCAGTATTTT. The whole variable domain, remainder taken from reference TRBV15 and TRBJ2-3, is DAMVIQNPRYQVTQFGKPVTLSCSQTLNHNVMYWYQQKSSQAPKLLFHYYDKDFNNEADTPDNFQSRRPNTSFCFLDIRSPGLGDTAMYLCATSRDTAAGTQYFGPGTRLTVL.

V gene TRBV2 combines with J gene TRBJ1-5, with 10 bases aligning to TRBD1. Per the germline V gene, CDR1 is SNHLY and CDR2 is FYNNEI. J lost 7 bases, V lost 4 bases, and 4 bases had no gene match. CDR3 length equals 14 residues. This chain's CDR3 is CASSGQGAGQPQHF. The CDR3 DNA sequence: TGTGCCAGCAGTGGACAGGGGGCGGGACAGCCCCAGCATTTT.

V gene TRBV20-1 combines with J gene TRBJ2-6; tentatively, D is TRBD1 (6 bases). CDR1 DFQATT and CDR2 SNEGSKA come from the germline V gene (reference sequence). The CDR3 runs to 17 residues. V lost 6 bases and J lost 0, with 18 bases in between. The CDR3 spells CSATNRAGNSGANVLTF. CDR3 DNA sequence: TGCAGTGCAACAAACAGGGCTGGAAACTCTGGGGCCAACGTCCTGACTTTC.

This chain links TRBV29-1 with TRBJ2-5; the D is unclear. Trimming removed 2 bases from V and 1 base from J, with 5 bases in between. CDR1 is SQVTM, CDR2 ANQGSEA, per germline. The CDR3 totals 12 residues. The CDR3 DNA sequence: TGCAGCGTTGAATGGATCCAAGAGACCCAGTACTTC. The encoded protein is CSVEWIQETQYF.

This clonotype has just a few counts. This chain connects TRBV12-3 or TRBV12-4 to TRBJ1-5; 7 bases are a match to TRBD1. Losses at the gene ends were 1 base for V and 4 bases for J; bases not matched to a gene: 4. The CDR3 spans 15 residues. Here the CDR3 DNA reads TGTGCCAGCAGTTTAGGGGGACAGCGTAATCAGCCCCAGCATTTT. This encodes CASSLGGQRNQPQHF.

This clonotype appeared a few times. Written as DNA, the CDR3 is TGCAGTGCTAGAGATCCTCCGGGACAGGGTAGGGGTGAGCAGTTCTTC. Its protein product is CSARDPPGQGRGEQFF. The chain recombines TRBV20-1 with TRBJ2-1, with TRBD1 identical over 9 bases. V dropped 0 bases and J dropped 9; count of bases not matched to a gene: 12. The CDR3 extends over 16 amino acids. CDR1 and CDR2 (germline): DFQATT, SNEGSKA (reference sequence).

This CDR3 reads CASSQTSEGYEQYF. The CDR3 DNA reads TGCGCCAGCAGCCAGACTAGCGAGGGCTACGAGCAGTACTTC. J is TRBJ2-7 and V is TRBV4-3; 8 bases match TRBD2. Germline V CDR1 and CDR2: LGHNA, YSLEER. The CDR3 covers 14 residues. V was clipped by 3 bases and J by 3 bases; unmatched bases: 4.

The chain has TRBV4-2 and TRBJ1-1; 7 positions agree with TRBD1. Trimming cost V 1 base and J 3 bases; bases outside gene matches: 5. Germline V gene lookup returns CDR1 LGHNA and CDR2 YNFKEQ. This CDR3 has 15 amino acids. The CDR3 DNA reads as TGTGCCAGCAGCCAAGGACAGGGTTTCGACACTGAAGCTTTCTTT. Translating gives CASSQGQGFDTEAFF.

This clonotype was seen a few times. The chain couples TRBV12-3 or TRBV12-4 to TRBJ2-3; D ambiguous. With 2 bases removed from V and 12 bases from J, the gap between germline ends came to 9 bases. The CDR3 totals 11 residues. DNA for the CDR3: TGTGCCAGCAGTTTACGGGCGTTTCAGTATTTT. Translating it yields CASSLRAFQYF.

This rearrangement joins TRBV2 to TRBJ2-7; possibly TRBD2 for D (6 bases). V dropped 7 bases and J dropped 4 bases, with 8 bases sitting between them. CDR3 size: 11 residues. Germline V gene data show CDR1 as SNHLY and CDR2 as FYNNEI. This chain's CDR3 is CASTGVYEQYF. In nucleotides, the CDR3 is TGTGCCAGCACGGGGGTATACGAGCAGTACTTC.

This clonotype was picked up many times. The CDR3 spells CASSPRTGGELEQYF. In DNA, the CDR3 is TGTGCCAGCAGCCCCCGGACAGGGGGCGAGTTAGAGCAGTACTTC. J is TRBJ2-7 and V is TRBV7-9; 11 positions match TRBD1. CDR3 length: 15 residues. Losses at the gene ends were 5 bases for V and 7 bases for J; bases not matched to a gene: 10. Germline loops: CDR1 SEHNR, CDR2 FQNEAQ (reference sequence).

This clonotype was detected once. CDR3 loop: CASSPRAPDRTNYGYTF. Here the CDR3 DNA reads TGTGCCAGCTCACCACGAGCCCCAGACAGGACTAACTATGGCTACACCTTC. The chain links TRBV18 to TRBJ1-2; maybe TRBD1 (6 bases). CDR3 length equals 17 residues. The V end was cut by 1 base, the J end by 0 bases, with 15 bases between. CDR1 is KGHSH and CDR2 is LQKENI in the germline V gene. Full variable domain (outside the CDR3, taken from reference TRBV18 and TRBJ1-2): NAGVMQNPRHLVRRRGQEARLRCSPMKGHSHVYWYRQLPEEGLKFMVYLQKENIIDESGMPKERFSAEFPKEGPSILRIQQVVRGDSAAYFCASSPRAPDRTNYGYTFGSGTRLTVV.

This clonotype was seen only a few times. In DNA, the CDR3 is TGTGCCAGCAGCCAGAACAGGGAGGCTGAGCAGTTCTTC. This encodes CASSQNREAEQFF. The V call is TRBV7-3, the J call TRBJ2-1, with D possibly being TRBD1 or TRBD2 (6 bases each). This CDR3 is built from 13 residues. CDR1 and CDR2 from the germline V gene are SGHTA and FQGTGA. V was pared by 5 bases and J by 9 bases, with 14 bases between.

This clonotype has a handful of counts. CDR3 amino acids: CASSESQPGSNQPQHF. The CDR3 DNA reads as TGTGCCAGCAGTGAATCTCAGCCGGGGAGCAATCAGCCCCAGCATTTT. V is TRBV2 and J is TRBJ1-5; unclear D gene. Trimming cost V 2 bases and J 1 base, with 12 bases left between them. This CDR3 has 16 amino acids. Germline lookup yields CDR1 SNHLY and CDR2 FYNNEI.